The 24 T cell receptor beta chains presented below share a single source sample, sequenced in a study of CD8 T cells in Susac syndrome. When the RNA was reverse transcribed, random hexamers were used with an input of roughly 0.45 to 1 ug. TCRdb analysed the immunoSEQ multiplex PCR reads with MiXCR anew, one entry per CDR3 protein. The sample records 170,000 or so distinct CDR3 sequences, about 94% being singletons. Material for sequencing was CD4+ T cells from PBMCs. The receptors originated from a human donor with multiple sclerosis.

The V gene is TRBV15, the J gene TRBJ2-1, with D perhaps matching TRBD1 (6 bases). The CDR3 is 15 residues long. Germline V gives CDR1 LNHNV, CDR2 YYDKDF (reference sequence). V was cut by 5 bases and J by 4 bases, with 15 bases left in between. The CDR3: CATSPPGQTYNEQFF. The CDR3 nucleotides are TGTGCCACCAGCCCCCCAGGACAGACGTACAATGAGCAGTTCTTC.

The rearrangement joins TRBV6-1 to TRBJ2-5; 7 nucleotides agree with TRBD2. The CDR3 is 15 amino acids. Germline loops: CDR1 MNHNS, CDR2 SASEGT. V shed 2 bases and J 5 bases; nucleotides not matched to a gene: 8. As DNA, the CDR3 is TGTGCCAGCAGTGAACTTTGGGGGGGATCGGAGACCCAGTACTTC. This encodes CASSELWGGSETQYF.

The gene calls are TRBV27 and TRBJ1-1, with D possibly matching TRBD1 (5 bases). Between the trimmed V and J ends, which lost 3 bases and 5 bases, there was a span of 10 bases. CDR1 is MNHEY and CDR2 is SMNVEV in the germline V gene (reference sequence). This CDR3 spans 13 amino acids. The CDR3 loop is CASSLIEGTEAFF. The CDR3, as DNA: TGTGCCAGCAGTTTGATTGAGGGGACTGAAGCTTTCTTT.

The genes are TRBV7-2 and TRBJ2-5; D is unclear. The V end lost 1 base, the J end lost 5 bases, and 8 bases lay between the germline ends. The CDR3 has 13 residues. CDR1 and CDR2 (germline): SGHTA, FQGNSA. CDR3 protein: CASSLGWRETQYF. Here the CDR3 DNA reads TGTGCCAGCAGCTTAGGTTGGCGGGAGACCCAGTACTTC.

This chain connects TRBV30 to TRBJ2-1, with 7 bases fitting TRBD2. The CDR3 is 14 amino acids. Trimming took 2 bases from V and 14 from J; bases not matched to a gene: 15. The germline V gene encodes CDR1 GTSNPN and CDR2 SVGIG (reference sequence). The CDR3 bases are TGTGCCTGGAGTAAAATTAGAATTTCGGCGGGAGAGTTCTTC. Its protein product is CAWSKIRISAGEFF. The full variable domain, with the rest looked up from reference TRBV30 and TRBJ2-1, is SQTIHQWPATLVQPVGSPLSLECTVEGTSNPNLYWYRQAAGRGLQLLFYSVGIGQISSEVPQNLSASRPQDRQFILSSKKLLLSDSGFYLCAWSKIRISAGEFFGPGTRLTVL.

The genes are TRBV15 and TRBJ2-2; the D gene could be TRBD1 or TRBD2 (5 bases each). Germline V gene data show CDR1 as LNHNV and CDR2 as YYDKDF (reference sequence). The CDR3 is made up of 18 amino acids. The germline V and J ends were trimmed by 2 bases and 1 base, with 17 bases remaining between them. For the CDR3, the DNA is TGTGCCACCAGCAGACCTAAGGGGAGAGGAATGAACACCGGGGAGCTGTTTTTT. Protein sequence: CATSRPKGRGMNTGELFF. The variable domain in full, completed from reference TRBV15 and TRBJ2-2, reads DAMVIQNPRYQVTQFGKPVTLSCSQTLNHNVMYWYQQKSSQAPKLLFHYYDKDFNNEADTPDNFQSRRPNTSFCFLDIRSPGLGDTAMYLCATSRPKGRGMNTGELFFGEGSRLTVL.

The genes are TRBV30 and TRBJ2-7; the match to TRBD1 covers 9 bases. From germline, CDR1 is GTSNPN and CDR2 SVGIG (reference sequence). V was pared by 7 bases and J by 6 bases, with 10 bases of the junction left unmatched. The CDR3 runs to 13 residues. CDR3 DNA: TGTGCCTCCTCCGGGACAGGGACGGGCGAGCAGTACTTC. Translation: CASSGTGTGEQYF.

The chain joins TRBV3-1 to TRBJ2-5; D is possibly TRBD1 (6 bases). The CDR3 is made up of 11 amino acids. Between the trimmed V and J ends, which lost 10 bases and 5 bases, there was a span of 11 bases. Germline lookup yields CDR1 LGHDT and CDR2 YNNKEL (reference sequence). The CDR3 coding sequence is TGTGCCACCTCGCAGGGGGAGACCCAGTACTTC. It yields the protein CATSQGETQYF.

CDR3 amino acids: CASSPRQYSGANVLTF. The DNA for the CDR3 is TGTGCCAGCAGCCCACGACAGTACTCTGGGGCCAACGTCCTGACTTTC. This chain joins TRBV3-1 and TRBJ2-6, with D possibly TRBD1 on 5 matching bases. CDR3 length: 16 residues. The germline gives CDR1 LGHDT, CDR2 YNNKEL (reference sequence). Trimming stripped 4 bases from V and 0 bases from J, with 10 bases between.

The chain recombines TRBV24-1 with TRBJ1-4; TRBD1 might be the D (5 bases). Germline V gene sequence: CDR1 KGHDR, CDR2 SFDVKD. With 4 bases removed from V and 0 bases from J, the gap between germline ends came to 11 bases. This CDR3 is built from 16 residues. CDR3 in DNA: TGTGCCACCAGTGACAGTACAGGAGCAACTAATGAAAAACTGTTTTTT. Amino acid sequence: CATSDSTGATNEKLFF.

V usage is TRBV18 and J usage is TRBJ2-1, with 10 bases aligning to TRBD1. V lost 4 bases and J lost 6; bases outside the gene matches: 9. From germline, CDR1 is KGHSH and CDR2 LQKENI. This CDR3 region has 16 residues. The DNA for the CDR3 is TGTGCCAGCTCACGAATCGGGACAGGGGATTCCAATGAGCAGTTCTTC. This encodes CASSRIGTGDSNEQFF.

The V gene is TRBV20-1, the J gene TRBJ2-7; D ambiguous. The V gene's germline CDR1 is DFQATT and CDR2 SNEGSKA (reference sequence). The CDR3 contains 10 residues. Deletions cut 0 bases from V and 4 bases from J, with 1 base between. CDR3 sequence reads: CSAREYEQYF. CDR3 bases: TGCAGTGCTAGAGAGTACGAGCAGTACTTC.

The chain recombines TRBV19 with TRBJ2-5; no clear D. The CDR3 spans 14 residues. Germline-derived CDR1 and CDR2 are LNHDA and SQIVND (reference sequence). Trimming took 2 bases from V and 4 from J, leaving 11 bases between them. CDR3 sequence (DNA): TGTGCCAGTAGTATATCCCCGCCCCCAGAGACCCAGTACTTC. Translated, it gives CASSISPPPETQYF.

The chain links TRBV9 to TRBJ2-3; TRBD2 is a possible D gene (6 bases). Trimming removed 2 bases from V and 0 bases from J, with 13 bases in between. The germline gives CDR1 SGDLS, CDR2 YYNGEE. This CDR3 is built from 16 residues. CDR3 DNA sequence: TGTGCCAGCAGCGTCGGGACTCGGCCTAGCACAGATACGCAGTATTTT. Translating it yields CASSVGTRPSTDTQYF.

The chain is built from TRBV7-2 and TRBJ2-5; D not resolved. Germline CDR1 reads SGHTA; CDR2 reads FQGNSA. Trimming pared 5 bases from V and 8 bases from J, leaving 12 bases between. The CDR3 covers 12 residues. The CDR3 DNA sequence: TGTGCCAGCAGCCTAAGACGCTCTACCCAGTACTTC. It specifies CASSLRRSTQYF. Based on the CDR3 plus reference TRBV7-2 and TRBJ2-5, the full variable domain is GAGVSQSPSNKVTEKGKDVELRCDPISGHTALYWYRQSLGQGLEFLIYFQGNSAPDKSGLPSDRFSAERTGGSVSTLTIQRTQQEDSAVYLCASSLRRSTQYFGPGTRLLVL.

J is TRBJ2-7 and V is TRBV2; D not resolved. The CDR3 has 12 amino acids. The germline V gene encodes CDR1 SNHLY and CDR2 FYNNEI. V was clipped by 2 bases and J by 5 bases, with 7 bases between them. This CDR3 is CASSELSDEQYF. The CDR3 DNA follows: TGTGCCAGCAGTGAATTGTCTGACGAGCAGTACTTC.

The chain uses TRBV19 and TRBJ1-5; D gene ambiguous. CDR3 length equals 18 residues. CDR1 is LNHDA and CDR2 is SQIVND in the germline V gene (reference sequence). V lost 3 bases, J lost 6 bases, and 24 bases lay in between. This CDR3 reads CASSIGGGSGLVFQPQHF. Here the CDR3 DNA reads TGTGCCAGTAGTATTGGCGGAGGGTCGGGCCTGGTCTTTCAGCCCCAGCATTTT.

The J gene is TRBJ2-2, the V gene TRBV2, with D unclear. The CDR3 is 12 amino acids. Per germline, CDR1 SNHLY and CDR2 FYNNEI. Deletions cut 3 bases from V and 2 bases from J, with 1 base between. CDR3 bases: TGTGCCAGCAGTGACAACACCGGGGAGCTGTTTTTT. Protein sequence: CASSDNTGELFF. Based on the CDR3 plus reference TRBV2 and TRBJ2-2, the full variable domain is EPEVTQTPSHQVTQMGQEVILRCVPISNHLYFYWYRQILGQKVEFLVSFYNNEISEKSEIFDDQFSVERPDGSNFTLKIRSTKLEDSAMYFCASSDNTGELFFGEGSRLTVL.

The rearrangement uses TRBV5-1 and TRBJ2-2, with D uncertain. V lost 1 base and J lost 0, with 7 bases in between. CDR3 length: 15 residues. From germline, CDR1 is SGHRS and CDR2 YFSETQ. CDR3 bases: TGCGCCAGCAGCTTGATCCGCGCGAACACCGGGGAGCTGTTTTTT. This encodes CASSLIRANTGELFF.

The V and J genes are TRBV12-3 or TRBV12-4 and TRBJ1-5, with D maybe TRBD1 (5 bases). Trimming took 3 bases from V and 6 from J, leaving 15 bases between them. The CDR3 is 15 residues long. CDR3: CASSFGGGEGQPQHF. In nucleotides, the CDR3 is TGTGCCAGCAGTTTTGGGGGGGGAGAGGGTCAGCCCCAGCATTTT.

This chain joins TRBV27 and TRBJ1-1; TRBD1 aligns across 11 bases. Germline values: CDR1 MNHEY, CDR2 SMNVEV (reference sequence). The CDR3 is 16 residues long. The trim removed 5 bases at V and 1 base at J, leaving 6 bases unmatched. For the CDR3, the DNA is TGTGCCAGCAGTCCCGGACAGGGGGCGAAGAACACTGAAGCTTTCTTT. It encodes CASSPGQGAKNTEAFF.

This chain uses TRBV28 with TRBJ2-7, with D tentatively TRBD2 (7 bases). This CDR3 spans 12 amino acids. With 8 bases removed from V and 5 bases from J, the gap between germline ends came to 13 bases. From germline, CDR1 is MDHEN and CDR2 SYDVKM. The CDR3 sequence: CASGGLADEQYF. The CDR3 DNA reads TGTGCCAGCGGGGGGCTAGCGGACGAGCAGTACTTC.

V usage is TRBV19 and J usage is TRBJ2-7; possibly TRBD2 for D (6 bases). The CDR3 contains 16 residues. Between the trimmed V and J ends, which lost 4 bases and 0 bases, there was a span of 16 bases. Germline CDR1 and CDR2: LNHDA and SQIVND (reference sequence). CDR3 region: CASSRTSGGNSYEQYF. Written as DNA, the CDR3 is TGTGCCAGTAGTAGGACCAGCGGAGGGAACTCCTACGAGCAGTACTTC.

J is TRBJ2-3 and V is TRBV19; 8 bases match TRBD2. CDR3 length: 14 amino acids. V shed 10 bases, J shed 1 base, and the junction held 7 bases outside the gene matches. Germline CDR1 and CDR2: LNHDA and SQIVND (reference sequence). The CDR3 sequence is CAIIPAGGTDTQYF. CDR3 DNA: TGTGCCATAATCCCAGCGGGAGGCACAGATACGCAGTATTTT.